The present entry profiles one T cell receptor (beta chain) with its context. The method was immunoSEQ multiplex PCR; TCRdb's version includes in-frame clones alone and lacks a portion of them. The repertoire holds about 300,000 clones, around 84% seen once, with over 1.1% in the top ten. The data were taken from a study of blood T cell repertoires in COVID-19. Germline V CDR1 and CDR2: SGHTA, FQGNSA. The CDR3 extends over 14 amino acids. J was trimmed by 4 bases and V by 3 bases; bases with no gene match: 1. Seattle researchers signed up patients amid active infection and tracked them longitudinally.

V usage is TRBV7-2 and J usage is TRBJ1-1; 11 positions agree with TRBD1. The sequence was obtained from a human donor with COVID-19, enrolled during active disease. The donor label of this sample is uncertain. Input material: peripheral blood. CDR3 DNA sequence: TGTGCCAGCAGCTTCGGGACAGGGGGCACTGAAGCTTTCTTT. Amino acids: CASSFGTGGTEAFF.